The rows below give T cell receptor beta chains drawn from one sample of a study of T-cell memory formation after mild COVID-19. TCRdb re-derived calls from the 5' RACE reads in MiXCR, one entry per CDR3 protein. The table has about half a million distinct CDR3 sequences, 15% to 20% seen once; the top ten hold more than 9%. The material sequenced was PBMCs or a T cell subset sorted from them (not recorded which). These receptors all come from an adult woman who had mild COVID-19 (a few samples of this study predate the infection). Cell type and time point are not known. Both conserved end residues are part of each CDR3. Each record gives: clone size, J gene, D gene, V gene, CDR3 DNA, CDR3 protein. A D gene is named only where the DNA matches it firmly. Size is omitted from some rows. Given values are once, few, many or a class for expanded clones.

clone size: few; J gene: TRBJ1-6; D gene: .; V gene: TRBV27; CDR3 DNA: TGTGCCAGCAGTTTGGACGGATTCTATAATTCACCCCTCCACTTT; CDR3 protein: CASSLDGFYNSPLHF
clone size: many; J gene: TRBJ2-3; D gene: .; V gene: TRBV5-1; CDR3 DNA: TGCGCCAGCAGCCTTATGGATAACACAGATACGCAGTATTTT; CDR3 protein: CASSLMDNTDTQYF
clone size: few; J gene: TRBJ2-7; D gene: .; V gene: TRBV27; CDR3 DNA: TGTGCCAGCAGCCCACTAGCAACGGGCTCCTACGAGCAGTACTTC; CDR3 protein: CASSPLATGSYEQYF
clone size: few; J gene: TRBJ2-3; D gene: TRBD2; V gene: TRBV7-8; CDR3 DNA: TGTGCCAGCGGCCGGGGGGTGGGGGCAGATACGCAGTATTTT; CDR3 protein: CASGRGVGADTQYF
clone size: .; J gene: TRBJ2-2; D gene: .; V gene: TRBV6-1; CDR3 DNA: TGTGCCAGCAGTGGGAACAGGGGGGGCACCGGGGAGCTGTTTTTT; CDR3 protein: CASSGNRGGTGELFF
clone size: .; J gene: TRBJ2-7; D gene: .; V gene: TRBV5-1; CDR3 DNA: TGCGCCAGCAGCTTCCCAGGGAACTACGAGCAGTACTTC; CDR3 protein: CASSFPGNYEQYF
clone size: .; J gene: TRBJ2-7; D gene: .; V gene: TRBV12-3/TRBV12-4; CDR3 DNA: TGTGCCAGCAGGCAGGGAAGGGGTAACGAGCAGTACTTC; CDR3 protein: CASRQGRGNEQYF
clone size: few; J gene: TRBJ1-2; D gene: .; V gene: TRBV12-3/TRBV12-4; CDR3 DNA: TGTGCCAGCAGTTTATCCAGCCTCTATGGCTACACCTTC; CDR3 protein: CASSLSSLYGYTF
clone size: .; J gene: TRBJ2-4; D gene: TRBD2; V gene: TRBV20-1; CDR3 DNA: TGCAGTGCTAGGATGGCTAGCGGGAGTAGGAACATTCAGTACTTC; CDR3 protein: CSARMASGSRNIQYF
clone size: few; J gene: TRBJ2-1; D gene: TRBD2; V gene: TRBV7-2; CDR3 DNA: TGTGCCAGCAGCATGACTAGCGGTCCAAGCGATGAGCAGTTCTTC; CDR3 protein: CASSMTSGPSDEQFF
clone size: .; J gene: TRBJ1-2; D gene: TRBD1; V gene: TRBV5-1; CDR3 DNA: TGCGCCAGCAGCTTACAGGGGGCGTCGTATGGCTACACCTTC; CDR3 protein: CASSLQGASYGYTF
clone size: few; J gene: TRBJ2-1; D gene: TRBD1; V gene: TRBV2; CDR3 DNA: TGTGCCCTGGGGGACAGAAACAATGAGCAGTTCTTC; CDR3 protein: CALGDRNNEQFF
clone size: few; J gene: TRBJ2-1; D gene: .; V gene: TRBV4-1; CDR3 DNA: TGCGCCAGCAGCCTGGGGGGGCCCCTCTACAATGAGCAGTTCTTC; CDR3 protein: CASSLGGPLYNEQFF
clone size: .; J gene: TRBJ2-1; D gene: TRBD2; V gene: TRBV5-4; CDR3 DNA: TGTGCCAGCAGCTTGGCTAGCGGGGGGTACTCCTACAATGAGCAGTTCTTC; CDR3 protein: CASSLASGGYSYNEQFF
clone size: .; J gene: TRBJ2-5; D gene: .; V gene: TRBV20-1; CDR3 DNA: TGCAGTGCTAGAGATTTCGGGCGGGGAAAGGGGGAGACCCAGTACTTC; CDR3 protein: CSARDFGRGKGETQYF
clone size: .; J gene: TRBJ1-4; D gene: TRBD1; V gene: TRBV14; CDR3 DNA: TGTGCCAGCAGCCAACTGGACAGGAGTAATGAAAAACTGTTTTTT; CDR3 protein: CASSQLDRSNEKLFF